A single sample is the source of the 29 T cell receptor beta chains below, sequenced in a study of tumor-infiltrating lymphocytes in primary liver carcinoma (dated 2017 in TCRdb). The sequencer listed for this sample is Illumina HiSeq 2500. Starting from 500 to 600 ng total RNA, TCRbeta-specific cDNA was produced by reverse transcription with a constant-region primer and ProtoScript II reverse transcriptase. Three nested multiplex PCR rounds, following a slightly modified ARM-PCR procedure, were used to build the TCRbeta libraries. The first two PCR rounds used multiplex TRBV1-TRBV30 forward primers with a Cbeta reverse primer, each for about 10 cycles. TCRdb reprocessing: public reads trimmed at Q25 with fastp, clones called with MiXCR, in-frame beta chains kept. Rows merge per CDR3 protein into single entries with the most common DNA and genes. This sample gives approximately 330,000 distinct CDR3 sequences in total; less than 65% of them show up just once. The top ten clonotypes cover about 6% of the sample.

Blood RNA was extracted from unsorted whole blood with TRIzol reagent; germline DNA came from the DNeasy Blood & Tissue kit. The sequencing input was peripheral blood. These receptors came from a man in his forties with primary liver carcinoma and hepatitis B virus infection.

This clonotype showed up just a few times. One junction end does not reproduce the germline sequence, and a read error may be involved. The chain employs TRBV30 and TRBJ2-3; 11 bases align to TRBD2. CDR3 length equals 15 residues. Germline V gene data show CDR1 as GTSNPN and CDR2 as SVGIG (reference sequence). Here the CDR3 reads CAWAVGTSGTDTQYF. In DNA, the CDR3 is TGTGCCTGGGCAGTAGGGACTAGCGGCACTGATACGCAGTATTTT. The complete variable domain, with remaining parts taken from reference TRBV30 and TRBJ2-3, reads SQTIHQWPATLVQPVGSPLSLECTVEGTSNPNLYWYRQAAGRGLQLLFYSVGIGQISSEVPQNLSASRPQDRQFILSSKKLLLSDSGFYLCAWAVGTSGTDTQYFGPGTRLTVL.

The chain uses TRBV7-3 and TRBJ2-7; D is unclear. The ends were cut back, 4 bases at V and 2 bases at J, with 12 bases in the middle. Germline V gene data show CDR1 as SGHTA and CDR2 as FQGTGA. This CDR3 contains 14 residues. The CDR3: CASSYRPPPYEQYF. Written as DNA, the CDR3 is TGTGCCAGCAGCTATAGACCTCCCCCCTACGAGCAGTACTTC.

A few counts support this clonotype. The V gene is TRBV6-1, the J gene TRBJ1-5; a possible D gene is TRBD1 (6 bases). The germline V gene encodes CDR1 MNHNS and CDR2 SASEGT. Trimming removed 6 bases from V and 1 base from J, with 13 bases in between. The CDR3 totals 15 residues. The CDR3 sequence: CASRSTGFSNQPQHF. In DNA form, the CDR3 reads TGTGCCAGCAGAAGCACAGGGTTCAGCAATCAGCCCCAGCATTTT.

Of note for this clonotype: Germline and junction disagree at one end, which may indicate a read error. CDR3 in amino acids: CASSGPGVDNTGELSF. The DNA for the CDR3 is TGTGCCAGCAGCGGACCGGGAGTCGATAACACCGGGGAGCTGTCTTTT. The V call is TRBV11-2, the J call TRBJ2-2, with D possibly matching TRBD2 (6 bases). The CDR3 loop spans 16 amino acids. Per germline, CDR1 SGHAT and CDR2 FQNNGV.

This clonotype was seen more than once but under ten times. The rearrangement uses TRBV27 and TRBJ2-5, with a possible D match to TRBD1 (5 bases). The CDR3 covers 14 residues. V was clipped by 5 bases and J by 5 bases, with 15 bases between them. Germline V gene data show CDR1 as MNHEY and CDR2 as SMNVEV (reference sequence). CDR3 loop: CASSALGLGETQYF. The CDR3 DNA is TGTGCCAGCAGTGCCCTGGGGCTTGGTGAGACCCAGTACTTC.

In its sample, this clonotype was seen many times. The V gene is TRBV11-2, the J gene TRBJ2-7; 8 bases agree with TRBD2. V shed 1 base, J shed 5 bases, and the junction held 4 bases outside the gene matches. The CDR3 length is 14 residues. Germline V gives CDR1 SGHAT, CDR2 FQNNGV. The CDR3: CASSLGGRKDEQYF. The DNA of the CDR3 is TGTGCCAGCAGCTTAGGCGGGAGGAAGGACGAGCAGTACTTC.

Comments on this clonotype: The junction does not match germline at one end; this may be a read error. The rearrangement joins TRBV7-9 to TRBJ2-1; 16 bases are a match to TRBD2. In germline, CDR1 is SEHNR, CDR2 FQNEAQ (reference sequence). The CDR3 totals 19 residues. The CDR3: CASSPGTSGRAGSFNEQFF. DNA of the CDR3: TGTGCCAGCAGCCCAGGGACTAGCGGGAGGGCCGGGTCCTTCAATGAGCAGTTCTTC.

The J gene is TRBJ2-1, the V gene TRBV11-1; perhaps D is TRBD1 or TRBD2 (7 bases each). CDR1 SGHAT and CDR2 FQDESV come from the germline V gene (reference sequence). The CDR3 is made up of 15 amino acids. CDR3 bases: TGTATCAGCAGGGAGGGGACAGTCCTCTTCAATGAGCAGTTCTTC. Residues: CISREGTVLFNEQFF.

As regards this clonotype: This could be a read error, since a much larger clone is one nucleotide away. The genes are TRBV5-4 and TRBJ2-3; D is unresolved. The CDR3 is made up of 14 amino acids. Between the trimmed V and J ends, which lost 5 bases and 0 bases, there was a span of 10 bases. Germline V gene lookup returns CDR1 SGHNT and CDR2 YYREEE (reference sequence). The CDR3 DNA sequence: TGTGCCAGCAGTATGACCCCTAGCACAGATACGCAGTATTTT. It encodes CASSMTPSTDTQYF.

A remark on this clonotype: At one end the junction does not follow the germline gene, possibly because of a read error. CDR3 sequence (DNA): TGTGTCAGCAGCTCCCGGGGATTAGAATCGGTAGAGACTCAGTACTTC. This sequence encodes CVSSSRGLESVETQYF. The V call is TRBV11-2, the J call TRBJ2-5; a possible D gene is TRBD2 (5 bases). Looked up from germline, CDR1 is SGHAT and CDR2 is FQNNGV. The CDR3 is made up of 16 amino acids.

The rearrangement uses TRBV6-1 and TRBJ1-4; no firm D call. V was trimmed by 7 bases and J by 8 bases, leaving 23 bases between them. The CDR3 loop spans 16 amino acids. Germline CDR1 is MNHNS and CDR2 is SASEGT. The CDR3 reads CASNVGSVRLIEKLFF. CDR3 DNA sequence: TGTGCCAGCAACGTAGGTTCAGTTAGACTGATCGAAAAACTGTTTTTT.

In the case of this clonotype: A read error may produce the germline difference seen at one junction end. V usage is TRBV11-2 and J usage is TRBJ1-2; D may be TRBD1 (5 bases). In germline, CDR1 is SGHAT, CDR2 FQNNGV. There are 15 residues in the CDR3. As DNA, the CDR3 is TGTGCCAGCAGCTTAACGGACCACCGGGACTATGGATACACCTTC. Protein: CASSLTDHRDYGYTF.

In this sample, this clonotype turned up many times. The CDR3 sequence: CASSARDSQETQYF. CDR3 DNA sequence: TGTGCCAGCAGCGCCCGGGACTCCCAAGAGACCCAGTACTTC. The chain recombines TRBV13 with TRBJ2-5; maybe TRBD2 (6 bases). The CDR3 contains 14 residues. Trimming took 5 bases from V and 1 from J, leaving 11 bases between them. CDR1 PRHDT and CDR2 FYEKMQ come from the germline V gene (reference sequence).

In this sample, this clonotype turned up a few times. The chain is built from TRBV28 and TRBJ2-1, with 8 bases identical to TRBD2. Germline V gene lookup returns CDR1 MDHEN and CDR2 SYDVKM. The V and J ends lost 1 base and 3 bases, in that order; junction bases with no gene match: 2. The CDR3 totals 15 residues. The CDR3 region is CASSLSGLDYNEQFF. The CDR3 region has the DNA TGTGCCAGCAGTTTATCGGGACTAGACTACAATGAGCAGTTCTTC. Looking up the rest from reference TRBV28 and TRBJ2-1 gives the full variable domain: DVKVTQSSRYLVKRTGEKVFLECVQDMDHENMFWYRQDPGLGLRLIYFSYDVKMKEKGDIPEGYSVSREKKERFSLILESASTNQTSMYLCASSLSGLDYNEQFFGPGTRLTVL.

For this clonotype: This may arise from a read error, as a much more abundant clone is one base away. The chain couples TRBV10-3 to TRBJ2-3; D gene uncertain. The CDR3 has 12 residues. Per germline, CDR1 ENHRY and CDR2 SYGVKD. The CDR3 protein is CATSELSQAQYF. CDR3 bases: TGTGCCACCAGTGAGCTTTCTCAAGCGCAGTATTTT.

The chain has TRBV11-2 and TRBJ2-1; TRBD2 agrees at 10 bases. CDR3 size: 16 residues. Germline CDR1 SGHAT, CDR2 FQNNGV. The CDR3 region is CARSLVASGSRGEQFF. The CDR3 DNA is TGTGCTAGAAGCTTAGTGGCTAGCGGGAGTAGAGGGGAGCAGTTCTTC.

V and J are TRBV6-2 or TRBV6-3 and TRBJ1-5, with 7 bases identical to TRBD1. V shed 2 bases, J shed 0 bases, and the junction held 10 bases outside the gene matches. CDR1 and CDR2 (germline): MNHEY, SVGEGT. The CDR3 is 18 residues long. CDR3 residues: CASSYATGTVYSNQPQHF. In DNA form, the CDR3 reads TGTGCCAGCAGTTACGCGACCGGGACAGTGTATAGCAATCAGCCCCAGCATTTT.

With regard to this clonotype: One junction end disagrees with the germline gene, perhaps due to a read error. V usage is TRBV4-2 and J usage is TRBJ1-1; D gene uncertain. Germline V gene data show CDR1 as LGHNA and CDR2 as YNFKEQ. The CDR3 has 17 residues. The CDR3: CAGSQDIGVLISTEAFF. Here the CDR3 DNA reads TGTGCCGGCAGCCAGGATATTGGGGTTCTGATAAGCACTGAAGCTTTCTTT.

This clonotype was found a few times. CDR3 protein: CASSLLATTGLQYF. As DNA, the CDR3 is TGTGCCAGCAGCCTACTAGCGACCACCGGGTTGCAGTACTTC. The chain joins TRBV13 to TRBJ2-7, with 7 bases identical to TRBD2. The CDR3 spans 14 residues. Trimming at V came to 5 bases and at J to 9 bases, leaving 13 bases not matched to a gene. Germline lookup yields CDR1 PRHDT and CDR2 FYEKMQ (reference sequence).

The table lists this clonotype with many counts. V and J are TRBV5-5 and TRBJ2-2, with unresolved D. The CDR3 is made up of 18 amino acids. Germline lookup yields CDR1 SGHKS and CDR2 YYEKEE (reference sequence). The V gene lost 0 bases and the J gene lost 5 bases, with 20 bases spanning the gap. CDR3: CASSLGPGGGFGTGELFF. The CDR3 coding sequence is TGTGCCAGCAGCTTGGGACCCGGTGGTGGATTTGGGACCGGGGAGCTGTTTTTT.

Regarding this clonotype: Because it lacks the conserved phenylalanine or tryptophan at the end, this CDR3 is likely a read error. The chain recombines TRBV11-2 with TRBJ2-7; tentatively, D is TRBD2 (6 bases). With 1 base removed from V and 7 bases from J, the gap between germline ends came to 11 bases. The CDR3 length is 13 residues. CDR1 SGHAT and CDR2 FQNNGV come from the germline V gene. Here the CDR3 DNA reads TGTGCCAGCAGCTTAGTACACGCGGGGGAGCAGTACTCC. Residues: CASSLVHAGEQYS.

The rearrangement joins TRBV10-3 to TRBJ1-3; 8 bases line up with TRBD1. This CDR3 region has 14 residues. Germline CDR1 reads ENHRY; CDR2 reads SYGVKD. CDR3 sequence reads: CVMTDRANGNTIYF. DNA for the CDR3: TGTGTCATGACGGACAGGGCCAATGGAAACACCATATATTTT.

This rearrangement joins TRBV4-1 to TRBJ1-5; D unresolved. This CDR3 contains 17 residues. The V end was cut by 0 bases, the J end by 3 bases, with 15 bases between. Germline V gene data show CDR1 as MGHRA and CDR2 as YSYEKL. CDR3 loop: CASSQDSTVVHNQPQHF. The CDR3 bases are TGCGCCAGCAGCCAAGATTCAACAGTTGTCCACAATCAGCCCCAGCATTTT.

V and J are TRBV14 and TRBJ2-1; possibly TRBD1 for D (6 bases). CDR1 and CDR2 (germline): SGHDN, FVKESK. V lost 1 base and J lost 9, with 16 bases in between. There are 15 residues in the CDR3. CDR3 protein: CASSQGLPGVGEQFF. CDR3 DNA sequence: TGTGCCAGCAGCCAAGGACTCCCAGGGGTGGGTGAGCAGTTCTTC. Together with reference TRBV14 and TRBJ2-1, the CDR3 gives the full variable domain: EAGVTQFPSHSVIEKGQTVTLRCDPISGHDNLYWYRRVMGKEIKFLLHFVKESKQDESGMPNNRFLAERTGGTYSTLKVQPAELEDSGVYFCASSQGLPGVGEQFFGPGTRLTVL.

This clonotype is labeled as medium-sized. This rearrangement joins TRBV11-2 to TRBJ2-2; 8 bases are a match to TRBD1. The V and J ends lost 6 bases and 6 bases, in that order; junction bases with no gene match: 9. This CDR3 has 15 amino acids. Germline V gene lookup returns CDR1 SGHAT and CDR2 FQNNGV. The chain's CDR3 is CASRLNDRGAGELFF. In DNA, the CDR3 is TGTGCCAGCAGATTAAACGACAGGGGTGCCGGGGAGCTGTTTTTT.

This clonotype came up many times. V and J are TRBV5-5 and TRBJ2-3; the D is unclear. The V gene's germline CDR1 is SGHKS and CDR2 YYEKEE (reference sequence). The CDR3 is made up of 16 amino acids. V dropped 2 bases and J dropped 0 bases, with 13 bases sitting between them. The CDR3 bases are TGTGCCAGCAGCTTCCTTACAACACCTAGCACAGATACGCAGTATTTT. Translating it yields CASSFLTTPSTDTQYF.

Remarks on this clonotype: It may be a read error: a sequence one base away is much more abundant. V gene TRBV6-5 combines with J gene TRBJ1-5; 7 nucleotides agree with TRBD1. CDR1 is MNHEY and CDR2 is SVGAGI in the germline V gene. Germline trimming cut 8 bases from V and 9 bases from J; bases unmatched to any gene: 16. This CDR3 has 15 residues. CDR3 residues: CASRATTGTYLPQHF. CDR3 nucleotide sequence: TGTGCCAGCCGAGCTACGACAGGGACGTATCTGCCCCAGCATTTT.

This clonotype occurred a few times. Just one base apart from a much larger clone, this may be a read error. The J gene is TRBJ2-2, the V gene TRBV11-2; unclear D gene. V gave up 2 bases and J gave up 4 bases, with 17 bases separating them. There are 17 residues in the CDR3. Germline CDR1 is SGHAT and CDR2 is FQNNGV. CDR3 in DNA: TGTGCCAGCAGCTTAAGTTCGGGCCTCCGTCTCACCGGGGAGCTGTTTTTT. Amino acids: CASSLSSGLRLTGELFF.

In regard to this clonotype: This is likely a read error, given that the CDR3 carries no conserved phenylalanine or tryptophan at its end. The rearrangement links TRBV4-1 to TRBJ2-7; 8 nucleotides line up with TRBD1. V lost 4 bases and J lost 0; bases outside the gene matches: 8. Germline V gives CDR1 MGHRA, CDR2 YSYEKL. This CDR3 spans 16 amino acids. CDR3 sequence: CASSRTGTGFSYEQYS. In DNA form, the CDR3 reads TGCGCCAGCAGCCGTACCGGGACAGGCTTCTCCTACGAGCAGTACTCC.